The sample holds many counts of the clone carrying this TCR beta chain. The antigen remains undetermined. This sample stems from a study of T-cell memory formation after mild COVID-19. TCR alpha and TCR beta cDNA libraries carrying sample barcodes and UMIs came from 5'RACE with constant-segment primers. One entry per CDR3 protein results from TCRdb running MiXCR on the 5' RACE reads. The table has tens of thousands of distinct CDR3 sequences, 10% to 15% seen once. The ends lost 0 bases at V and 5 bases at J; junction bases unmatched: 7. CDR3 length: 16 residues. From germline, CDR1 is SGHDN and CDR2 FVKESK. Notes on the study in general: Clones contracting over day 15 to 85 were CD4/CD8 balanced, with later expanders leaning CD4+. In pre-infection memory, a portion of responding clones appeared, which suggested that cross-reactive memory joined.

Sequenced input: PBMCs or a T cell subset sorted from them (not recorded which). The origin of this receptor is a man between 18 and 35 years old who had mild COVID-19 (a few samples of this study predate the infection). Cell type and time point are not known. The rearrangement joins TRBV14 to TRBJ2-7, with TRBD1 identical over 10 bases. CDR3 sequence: CASSQDSGTGAHEQYF. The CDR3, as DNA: TGTGCCAGCAGCCAAGATTCCGGGACAGGGGCACACGAGCAGTACTTC.